The clone carrying this T cell receptor (beta chain) was observed many times. This sample stems from a study of response to subunit inactivated influenza vaccine. TCRdb called the RT-PCR reads again in MiXCR, with one record for every CDR3 protein. The sample includes just under 550,000 distinct CDR3 sequences, approximately 22% seen only once; the top ten take 2.5% to 3.5%. The CDR3 has 16 amino acids. V trimming: 4 bases; J trimming: 5 bases; junction bases outside the gene matches: 8. Germline V gene lookup returns CDR1 SGHDN and CDR2 FVKESK. This same sample was also part of a study on T cells expressing NK-cell markers. That report adds: Template switching by 5'RACE with UMIs generated the TCR beta cDNA. Of eight sequenced donors, seven were HCMV-seropositive and one HCMV-seronegative. Top CD8+ clonotypes included the dominant CD3+CD56+NKG2C+ clonotypes in several donors. Among several donors, these clonotypes also ranked first in the CD3+CD56-NKG2C+ fraction. The study left the HCMV specificity of expanded NKG2C+ T cell clones unresolved.

This specimen consisted of CD4+ T cells sorted from PBMCs, obtained approximately 13 days after vaccination. This chain joins TRBV14 and TRBJ2-5, with TRBD1 identical over 12 bases. This TCR was recovered from a middle-aged man who received an inactivated influenza vaccine. The CDR3 sequence is CASSPIGTGGFETQYF. The CDR3 DNA follows: TGTGCCAGCAGCCCGATCGGGACAGGGGGCTTCGAGACCCAGTACTTC.